This T cell receptor beta chain derives from a study of T cell changes during pregnancy in multiple sclerosis. Assay: immunoSEQ multiplex PCR; the TCRdb copy retains only in-frame clones and omits some. The sample lists 35,000 to 45,000 clones, 90% seen once, with around 0.45% in the top ten. CDR3 length equals 17 residues. V lost 0 bases and J lost 0; bases outside the gene matches: 4. Germline-derived CDR1 and CDR2 are GTSNPN and SVGIG (reference sequence). The rearrangement joins TRBV30 to TRBJ2-2, with 10 positions matching TRBD2. This clonotype was obtained from a female donor with multiple sclerosis, enrolled in a pregnancy study. This material consisted of CD4+ T cells from peripheral blood mononuclear cells, taken in the third trimester of pregnancy. CDR3 nucleotides: TGTGCCTGGAGTGTACGCACTAGCGGGACGAACACCGGGGAGCTGTTTTTT. It encodes CAWSVRTSGTNTGELFF. The entire variable domain, with the rest obtained from reference TRBV30 and TRBJ2-2, is as follows: SQTIHQWPATLVQPVGSPLSLECTVEGTSNPNLYWYRQAAGRGLQLLFYSVGIGQISSEVPQNLSASRPQDRQFILSSKKLLLSDSGFYLCAWSVRTSGTNTGELFFGEGSRLTVL.